These 4 T cell receptor beta chains were sequenced from one sample in a study of regulatory T cells in long-lasting Graves disease. Sequencing libraries for TCR beta were prepared with iRepertoire HTBI primers and Arm-PCR of CDR3 regions. TCRdb reprocessed the multiplex PCR reads via MiXCR and lists one record per CDR3 protein. The sample includes roughly 500,000 distinct CDR3 sequences, 20% to 25% of them seen just once. Time point in this sample: persistent/refractory GD, antithyroid drugs over 5 years with positive TRAb. The TCR library was made from RNA that had been extracted from PBMCs in TRIzol. This material consisted of peripheral blood mononuclear cells (PBMCs), taken when the disease was refractory, from a patient treated with antithyroid drugs. These TCRs come from a female donor with Graves disease.

Only a few counts were recorded for this clonotype. The chain combines TRBV5-1 with TRBJ1-2; D gene uncertain. Trimming took off 2 bases at V and 8 bases at J, with 16 bases between the two ends. This CDR3 comprises 14 residues. The V gene's germline CDR1 is SGHRS and CDR2 YFSETQ. CDR3 sequence: CASSLPDFFGGYTF. CDR3 coding DNA: TGCGCCAGCAGCTTACCGGACTTTTTCGGGGGCTACACCTTC. Combining the CDR3 with reference TRBV5-1 and TRBJ1-2 gives the whole variable domain KAGVTQTPRYLIKTRGQQVTLSCSPISGHRSVSWYQQTPGQGLQFLFEYFSETQRNKGNFPGRFSGRQFSNSRSEMNVSTLELGDSALYLCASSLPDFFGGYTFGSGTRLTVV.

In this sample, this clonotype turned up a few times. This sequence joins TRBV12-5 and TRBJ2-2, with TRBD1 as a possible D gene (6 bases). The CDR3 has 15 residues. Trimming shortened V by 3 bases and J by 3 bases, and 11 bases separated the two germline ends. Germline assignment: CDR1 LGHNT and CDR2 FRNRAP. The DNA for the CDR3 is TGTGCTAGTGGTTTCTTACACAGGGACACCGGGGAGCTGTTTTTT. Translating gives CASGFLHRDTGELFF.

V is TRBV28 and J is TRBJ2-3, with D possibly being TRBD1 (5 bases). Germline CDR1 is MDHEN and CDR2 is SYDVKM. V lost 9 bases, J lost 1 base, and 14 bases lay in between. CDR3 length: 14 residues. The CDR3 coding sequence is TGTGCCAGTATATCAGGGCAGCGCACAGATACGCAGTATTTT. Translating it yields CASISGQRTDTQYF.

This clonotype has a handful of counts. This chain uses TRBV7-2 with TRBJ2-2, with 8 positions matching TRBD2. Unmatched junction bases numbered 11, after V lost 4 bases and J lost 4 bases. The CDR3 has 17 amino acids. The germline gives CDR1 SGHTA, CDR2 FQGNSA. Written as DNA, the CDR3 is TGTGCCAGCAGCTCCCGGTTACTAGCGGAGGGCACCGGGGAGCTGTTTTTT. Its translation is CASSSRLLAEGTGELFF.